The clone carrying this T cell receptor (beta chain) appeared once. Its antigen is unidentified. These data are taken from a study of a mutant IDH1 vaccine in newly diagnosed glioma. General study findings and limits: Altogether, approximately 93% of patients exhibited vaccine-induced immune responses.

Time point in this sample: week 11, during vaccination. Each dose delivered 300 ug of mutant IDH1 20-mer peptide subcutaneously with imiquimod. The donors' diagnosis was new WHO grade 3 or 4 astrocytoma that was IDH1-mutant and ATRX-lost. Profiling relied on immunoSEQ multiplex PCR, and the TCRdb table lists in-frame clones only, not all of them. The sample consists of tens of thousands of clones, approximately 84% of them appearing once. Trimming removed 7 bases from V and 0 bases from J; junction bases left unmatched: 6. The V gene's germline CDR1 is MNHEY and CDR2 SMNVEV (reference sequence). The CDR3 runs 16 residues.

This chain connects TRBV27 to TRBJ1-5, with 10 bases matching TRBD1. The sample was PBMCs, taken from a glioma patient whose treatment included an IDH1 peptide vaccine. The source of this sequence is a woman between 50 and 59 years old with glioma. Written as DNA, the CDR3 is TGTGCCAGCAAGGGACAGGGGATCGGTAGCAATCAGCCCCAGCATTTT. Its protein product is CASKGQGIGSNQPQHF.